The sequence of this T cell receptor (beta chain) was determined in a study of shared clonotypes between healthy human individuals. The V end lost 3 bases, the J end lost 7 bases, and 9 bases lay between the germline ends. The CDR3 is 12 residues long. CDR1 and CDR2 from the germline V gene are LNHDA and SQIVND (reference sequence). Profiled with immunoSEQ multiplex PCR; TCRdb holds only in-frame clones, not every one. The sample carries hundreds of thousands of clones, around 97% recorded once. The source is a woman aged 25-40 years in good health. The chain couples TRBV19 to TRBJ1-2; D is perhaps TRBD1 (5 bases). The sample taken for sequencing was naive CD4+ T cells sorted from blood. Subset described: CD45RA+ positively selected. The CDR3 region has the DNA TGTGCCAGTAGTATTGAAAGGGGTGGCTACACCTTC. This encodes CASSIERGGYTF.